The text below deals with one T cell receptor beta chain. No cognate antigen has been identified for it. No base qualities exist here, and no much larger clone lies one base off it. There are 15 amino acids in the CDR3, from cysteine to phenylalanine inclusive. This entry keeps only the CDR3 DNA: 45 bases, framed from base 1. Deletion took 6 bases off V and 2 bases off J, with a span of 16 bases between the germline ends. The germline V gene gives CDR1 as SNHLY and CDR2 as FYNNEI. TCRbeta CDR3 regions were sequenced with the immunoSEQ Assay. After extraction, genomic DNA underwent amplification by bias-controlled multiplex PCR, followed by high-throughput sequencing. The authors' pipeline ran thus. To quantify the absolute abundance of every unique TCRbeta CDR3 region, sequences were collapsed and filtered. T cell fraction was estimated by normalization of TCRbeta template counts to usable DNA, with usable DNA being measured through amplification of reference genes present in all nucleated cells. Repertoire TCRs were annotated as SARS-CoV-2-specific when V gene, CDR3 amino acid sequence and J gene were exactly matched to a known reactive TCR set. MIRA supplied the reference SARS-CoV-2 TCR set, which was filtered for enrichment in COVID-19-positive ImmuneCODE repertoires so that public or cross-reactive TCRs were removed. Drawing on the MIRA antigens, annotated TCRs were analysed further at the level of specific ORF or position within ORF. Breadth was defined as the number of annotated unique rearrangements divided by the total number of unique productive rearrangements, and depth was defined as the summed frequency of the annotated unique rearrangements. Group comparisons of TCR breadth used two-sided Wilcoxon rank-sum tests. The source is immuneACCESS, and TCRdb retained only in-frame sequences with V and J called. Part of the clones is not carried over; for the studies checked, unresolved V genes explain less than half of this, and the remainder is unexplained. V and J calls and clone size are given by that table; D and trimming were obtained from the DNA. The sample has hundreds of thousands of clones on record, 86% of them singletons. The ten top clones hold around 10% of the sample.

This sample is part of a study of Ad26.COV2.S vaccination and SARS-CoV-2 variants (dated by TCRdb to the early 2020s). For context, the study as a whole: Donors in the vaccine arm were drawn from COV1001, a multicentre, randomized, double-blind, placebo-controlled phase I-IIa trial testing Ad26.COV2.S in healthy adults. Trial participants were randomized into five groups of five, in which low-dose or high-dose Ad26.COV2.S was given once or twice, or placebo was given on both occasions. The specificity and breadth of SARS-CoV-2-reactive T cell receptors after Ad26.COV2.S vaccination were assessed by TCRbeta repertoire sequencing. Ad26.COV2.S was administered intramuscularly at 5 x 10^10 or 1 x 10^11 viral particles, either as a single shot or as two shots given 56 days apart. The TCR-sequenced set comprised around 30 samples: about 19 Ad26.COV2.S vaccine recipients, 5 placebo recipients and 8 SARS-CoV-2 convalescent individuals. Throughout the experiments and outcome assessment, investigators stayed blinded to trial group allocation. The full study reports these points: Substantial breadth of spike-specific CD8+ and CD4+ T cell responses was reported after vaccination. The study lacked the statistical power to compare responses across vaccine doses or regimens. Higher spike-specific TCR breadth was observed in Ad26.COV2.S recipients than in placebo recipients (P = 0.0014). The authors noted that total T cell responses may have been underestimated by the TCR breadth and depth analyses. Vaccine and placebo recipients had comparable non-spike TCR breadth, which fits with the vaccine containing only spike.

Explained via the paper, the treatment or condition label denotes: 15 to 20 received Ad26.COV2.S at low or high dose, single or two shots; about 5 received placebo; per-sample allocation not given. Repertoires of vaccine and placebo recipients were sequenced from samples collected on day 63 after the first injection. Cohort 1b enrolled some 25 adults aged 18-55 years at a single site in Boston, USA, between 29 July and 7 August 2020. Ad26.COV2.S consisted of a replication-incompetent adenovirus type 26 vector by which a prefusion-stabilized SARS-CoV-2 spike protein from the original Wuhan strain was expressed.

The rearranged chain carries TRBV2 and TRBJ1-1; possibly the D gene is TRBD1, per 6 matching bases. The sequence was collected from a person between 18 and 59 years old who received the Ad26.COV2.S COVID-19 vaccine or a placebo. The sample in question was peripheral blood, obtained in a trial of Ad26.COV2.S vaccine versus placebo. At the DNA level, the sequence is TGTGCCAGCAGCCGCACCGACAGGCCCAACACTGAAGCTTTCTTT. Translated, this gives CASSRTDRPNTEAFF.